These 3 T cell receptor beta chains share one sample of origin, sequenced in a study of blood T cell repertoires in COVID-19. The method was immunoSEQ multiplex PCR; TCRdb's version includes in-frame clones alone and lacks a portion of them. This table holds over 110,000 clones, around 80% found once. Sequencing input: peripheral blood. These receptors came from a man aged 60 to 69 with acute or convalescent COVID-19.

The CDR3 DNA sequence: TGTGCCACCAGCAGAGAAGGGGGCGTAAAGGGCTACACCTTC. Protein product: CATSREGGVKGYTF. This rearrangement joins TRBV15 to TRBJ1-2; 7 nucleotides match TRBD1. The CDR3 totals 14 residues. Trimming removed 0 bases from V and 8 bases from J; junction bases left unmatched: 6. Germline V gives CDR1 LNHNV, CDR2 YYDKDF (reference sequence).

This chain uses TRBV19 with TRBJ2-7, with 8 positions matching TRBD1. This CDR3 spans 14 amino acids. Germline V lookup: CDR1 LNHDA, CDR2 SQIVND (reference sequence). Trimming removed 5 bases from V and 2 bases from J; junction bases left unmatched: 5. CDR3 in DNA: TGTGCCAGTAGTTTCGGGACAGGACCCTACGAGCAGTACTTC. Translated, it gives CASSFGTGPYEQYF. The variable domain in full, with the rest retrieved from reference TRBV19 and TRBJ2-7, is DGGITQSPKYLFRKEGQNVTLSCEQNLNHDAMYWYRQDPGQGLRLIYYSQIVNDFQKGDIAEGYSVSREKKESFPLTVTSAQKNPTAFYLCASSFGTGPYEQYFGPGTRLTVT.

The chain employs TRBV7-9 and TRBJ1-4; D might be TRBD1 (5 bases). V lost 1 base to trimming and J lost 8 bases, with 14 bases between them. The CDR3 runs 15 residues. Germline V gene data show CDR1 as SEHNR and CDR2 as FQNEAQ (reference sequence). The CDR3 sequence is CASSLGTGVREKLFF. The CDR3 coding sequence is TGTGCCAGCAGCTTAGGGACGGGGGTGCGGGAAAAACTGTTTTTT.